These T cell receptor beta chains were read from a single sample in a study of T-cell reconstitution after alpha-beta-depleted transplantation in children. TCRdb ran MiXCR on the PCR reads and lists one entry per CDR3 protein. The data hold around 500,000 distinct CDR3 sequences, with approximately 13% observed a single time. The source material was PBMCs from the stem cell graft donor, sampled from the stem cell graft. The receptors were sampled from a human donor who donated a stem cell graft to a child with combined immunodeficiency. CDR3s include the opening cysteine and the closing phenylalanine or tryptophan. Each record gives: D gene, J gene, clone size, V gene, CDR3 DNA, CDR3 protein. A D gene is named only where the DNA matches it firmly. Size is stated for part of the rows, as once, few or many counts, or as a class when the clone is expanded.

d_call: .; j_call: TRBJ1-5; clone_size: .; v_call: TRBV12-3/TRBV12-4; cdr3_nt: TGTGCCAGCAGTTTATGGGTCAGCCAGCCCCAGCATTTT; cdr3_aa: CASSLWVSQPQHF
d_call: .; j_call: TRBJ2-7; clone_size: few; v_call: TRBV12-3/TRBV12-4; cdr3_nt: TGTGCCAGCAGTTTAGGGAATCCCTACGAGCAGTACTTC; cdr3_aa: CASSLGNPYEQYF
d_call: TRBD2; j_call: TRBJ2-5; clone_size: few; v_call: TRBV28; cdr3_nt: TGTGCCAGCAGTTTCGGACTAGCGGGGATCTACCAAGAGACCCAGTACTTC; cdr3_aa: CASSFGLAGIYQETQYF
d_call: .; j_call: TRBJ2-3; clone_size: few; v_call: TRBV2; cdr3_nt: TGTGCCAGCAGTGGGCCCGACAGGCCCCCCACAGATACGCAGTATTTT; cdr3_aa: CASSGPDRPPTDTQYF
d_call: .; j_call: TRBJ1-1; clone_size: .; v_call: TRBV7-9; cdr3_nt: TGTGCCAGCAGCCATCCAGGCAGCAGGTTAACTGAAGCTTTCTTT; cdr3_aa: CASSHPGSRLTEAFF
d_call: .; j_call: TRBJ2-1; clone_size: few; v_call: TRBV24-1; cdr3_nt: TGTGCCACCAGTGACCCCGGCGGCTACAATGAGCAGTTCTTC; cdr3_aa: CATSDPGGYNEQFF
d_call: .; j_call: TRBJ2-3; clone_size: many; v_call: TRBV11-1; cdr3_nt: TGTGCCAGCACCTACGACCGGGATCCGACAGATACGCAGTATTTT; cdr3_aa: CASTYDRDPTDTQYF
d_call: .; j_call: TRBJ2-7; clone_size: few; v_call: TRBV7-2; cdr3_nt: TGTGCCAGCAGCTTACCCGGGGCGCGAGAGCAGTACTTC; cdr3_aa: CASSLPGAREQYF
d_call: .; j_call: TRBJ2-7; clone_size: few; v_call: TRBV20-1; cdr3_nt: TGCAGTGCTAGAGACCCCTGGGGGAAGACTCGCCACGAGCAGTACTTC; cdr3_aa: CSARDPWGKTRHEQYF
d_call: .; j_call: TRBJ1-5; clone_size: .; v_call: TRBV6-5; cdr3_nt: TGTGCCAGCGGAACTATGGGTCAGCCCCAGCATTTT; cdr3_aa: CASGTMGQPQHF
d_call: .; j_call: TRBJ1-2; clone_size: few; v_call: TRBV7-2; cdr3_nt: TGTGCCAGCAGCTTAGAGGCCGGGACAATAGGCTACACCTTC; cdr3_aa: CASSLEAGTIGYTF
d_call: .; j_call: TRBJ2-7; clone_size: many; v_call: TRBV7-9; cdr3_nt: TGTGCCAGCAGCTTGTCATCAAGAAGCGACGAGCAGTACTTC; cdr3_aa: CASSLSSRSDEQYF
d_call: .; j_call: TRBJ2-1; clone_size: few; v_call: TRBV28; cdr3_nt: TGTGCCAGCACCCATTCCCACAATGAGCAGTTCTTC; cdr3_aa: CASTHSHNEQFF
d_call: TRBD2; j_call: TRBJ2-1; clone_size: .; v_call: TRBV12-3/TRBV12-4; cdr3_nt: TGTGCCAGCAGTCCACCCGGGGGGAGGGCCTACAATGAGCAGTTCTTC; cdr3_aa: CASSPPGGRAYNEQFF
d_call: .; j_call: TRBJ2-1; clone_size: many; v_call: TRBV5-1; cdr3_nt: TGCGCCAGCACCCACAGAGAGGCAGCCTACAATGAGCAGTTCTTC; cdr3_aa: CASTHREAAYNEQFF
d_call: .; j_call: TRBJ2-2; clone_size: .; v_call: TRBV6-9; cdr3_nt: TGTGCCAACACGATAGGGGGATTGGGCACCGGGGAGCTGTTTTTT; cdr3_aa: CANTIGGLGTGELFF
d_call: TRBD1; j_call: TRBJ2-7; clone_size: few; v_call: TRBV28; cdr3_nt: TGTGCCAGCAGTGGGGACAGTCACGAGCAGTACTTC; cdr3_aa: CASSGDSHEQYF
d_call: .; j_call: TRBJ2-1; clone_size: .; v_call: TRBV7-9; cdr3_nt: TGTGCCAGCAGCTTAGTCACAGCACCTAATGAGCAGTTCTTC; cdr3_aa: CASSLVTAPNEQFF
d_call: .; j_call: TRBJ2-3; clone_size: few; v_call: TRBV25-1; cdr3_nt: TGTGCCAGCAGTGAATATGGGCCGGCAGATACGCAGTATTTT; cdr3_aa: CASSEYGPADTQYF
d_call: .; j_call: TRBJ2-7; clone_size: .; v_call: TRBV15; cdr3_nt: TGTGCCACCAGCAAAGGCGGAGGGCGGCCTAACGAGCAGTACTTC; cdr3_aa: CATSKGGGRPNEQYF
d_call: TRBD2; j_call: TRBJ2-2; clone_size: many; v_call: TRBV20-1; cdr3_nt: TGCAGTGCTAGAGACGCTAGACGGGAGGGAAACACCGGGGAGCTGTTTTTT; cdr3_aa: CSARDARREGNTGELFF
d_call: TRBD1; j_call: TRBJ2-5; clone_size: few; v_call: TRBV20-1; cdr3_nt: TGCAGTGCTCTTCAGACAGGGCTTGGAGAGACCCAGTACTTC; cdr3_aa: CSALQTGLGETQYF
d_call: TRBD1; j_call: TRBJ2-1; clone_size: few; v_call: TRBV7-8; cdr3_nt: TGTGCCAGCAGCCCGCCGGGACAGGCCTACAATGAGCAGTTCTTC; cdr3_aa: CASSPPGQAYNEQFF
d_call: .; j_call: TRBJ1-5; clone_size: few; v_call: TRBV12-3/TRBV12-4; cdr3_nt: TGTGCCAGCTGCTTAGGGGGCAATCAGCCCCAGCATTTT; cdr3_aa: CASCLGGNQPQHF
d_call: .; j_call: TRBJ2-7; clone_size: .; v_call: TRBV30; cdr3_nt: TGTGCCTGGAGTGTGACAGGGAGGGAACCTTCCTACGAGCAGTACTTC; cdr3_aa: CAWSVTGREPSYEQYF
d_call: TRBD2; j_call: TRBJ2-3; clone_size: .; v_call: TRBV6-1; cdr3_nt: TGTGCCAGCAGTCTCACTTATAGCGGGGGGCTATTCACAGATACGCAGTATTTT; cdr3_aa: CASSLTYSGGLFTDTQYF
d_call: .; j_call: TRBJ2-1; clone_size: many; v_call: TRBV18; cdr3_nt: TGTGCCAGCTCACCGGACCTTCCCCACTACAATGAGCAGTTCTTC; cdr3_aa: CASSPDLPHYNEQFF
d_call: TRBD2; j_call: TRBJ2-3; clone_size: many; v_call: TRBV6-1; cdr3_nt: TGTGCCAGCAGTCCCTGGATAGCGGGAGGAGATACGCAGTATTTT; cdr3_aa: CASSPWIAGGDTQYF
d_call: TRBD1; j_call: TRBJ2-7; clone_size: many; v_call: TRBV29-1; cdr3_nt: TGCAGCGTCAGGACAGGGACCTACGAGCAGTACTTC; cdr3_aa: CSVRTGTYEQYF
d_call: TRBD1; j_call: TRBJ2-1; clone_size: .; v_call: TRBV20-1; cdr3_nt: TGCAGTGCTAGAGTCTGGGACAGGGGAGACAATGAGCAGTTCTTC; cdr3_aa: CSARVWDRGDNEQFF
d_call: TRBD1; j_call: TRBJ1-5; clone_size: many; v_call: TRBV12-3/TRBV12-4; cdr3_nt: TGTGCCAGCACCCTGGGACAGGGGGGCATATATAGCAATCAGCCCCAGCATTTT; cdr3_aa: CASTLGQGGIYSNQPQHF
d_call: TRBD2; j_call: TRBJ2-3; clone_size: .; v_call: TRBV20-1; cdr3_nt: TGCAGTGCTAGAGATCCGGGCAAGAGCGGGGGGGCAGATACGCAGTATTTT; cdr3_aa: CSARDPGKSGGADTQYF
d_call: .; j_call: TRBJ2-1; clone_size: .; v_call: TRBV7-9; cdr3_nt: TGTGCCAGCAGATTGGACGGAAGCGATGAGCAGTTCTTC; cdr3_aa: CASRLDGSDEQFF
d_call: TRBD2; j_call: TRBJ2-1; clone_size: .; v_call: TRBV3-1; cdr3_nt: TGTGCCAGCAGCCGACTCCTAGCGGGGAGAAATGAGCAGTTCTTC; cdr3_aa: CASSRLLAGRNEQFF
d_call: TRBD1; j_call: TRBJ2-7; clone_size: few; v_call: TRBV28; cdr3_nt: TGTGCCAGCAGCCCTGACAGGGTCCACGAGCAGTACTTC; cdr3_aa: CASSPDRVHEQYF
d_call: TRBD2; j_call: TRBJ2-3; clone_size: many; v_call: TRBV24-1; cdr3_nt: TGTGCCACCAGTGGTGGGGGACTAGCAACAGATACGCAGTATTTT; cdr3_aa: CATSGGGLATDTQYF
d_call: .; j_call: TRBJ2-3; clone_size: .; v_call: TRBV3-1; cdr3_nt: TGTGCCAGCAGCTCGGATTGGGGACCCGAAACGGATACGCAGTATTTT; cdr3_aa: CASSSDWGPETDTQYF
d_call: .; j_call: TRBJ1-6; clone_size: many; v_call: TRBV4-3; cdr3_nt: TGCGCCAGCAGCCCGGGTCTCGAGAATTCACCCCTCCACTTT; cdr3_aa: CASSPGLENSPLHF
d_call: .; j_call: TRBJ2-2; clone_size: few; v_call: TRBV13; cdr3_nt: TGTGCCAGCAGCTTAGGAGGCCCGGCGGGGGGGGAGCTGTTTTTT; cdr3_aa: CASSLGGPAGGELFF
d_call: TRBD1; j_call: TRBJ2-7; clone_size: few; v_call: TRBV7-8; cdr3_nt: TGTGCCAGCAGCTTTATTGTCGACAGGGAATACCCTCCGGAGCAGTACTTC; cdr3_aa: CASSFIVDREYPPEQYF
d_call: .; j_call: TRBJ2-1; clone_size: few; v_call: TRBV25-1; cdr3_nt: TGTGCCAGCAGTATTGAGGACTACAATGAGCAGTTCTTC; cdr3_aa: CASSIEDYNEQFF
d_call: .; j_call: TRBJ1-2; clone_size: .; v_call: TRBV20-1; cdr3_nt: TGCAGTGCTCCCATCCTCATGGGTGGCTACACCTTC; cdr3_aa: CSAPILMGGYTF
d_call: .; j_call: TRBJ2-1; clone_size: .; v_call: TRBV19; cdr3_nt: TGTGCCAGTAGTACCCCGGGTCGCCATGAGCAGTTCTTC; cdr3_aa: CASSTPGRHEQFF
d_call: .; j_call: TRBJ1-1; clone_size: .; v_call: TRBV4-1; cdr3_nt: TGCGCCAGCAGCCAGGGGACACTCTCGCCTGACACTGAAGCTTTCTTT; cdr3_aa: CASSQGTLSPDTEAFF
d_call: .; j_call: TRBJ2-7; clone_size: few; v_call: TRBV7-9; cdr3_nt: TGTGCCAGCAGCTATACCAGACCCTACGAGCAGTACTTC; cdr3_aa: CASSYTRPYEQYF
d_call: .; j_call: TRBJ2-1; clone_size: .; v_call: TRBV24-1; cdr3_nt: TGTGCCACCAGTATTGGACACCTCTCCTACAATGAGCAGTTCTTC; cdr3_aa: CATSIGHLSYNEQFF
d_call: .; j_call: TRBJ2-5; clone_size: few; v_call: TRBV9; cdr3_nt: TGTGCCAGCAGCGTAGTAGCTGGGAATGGCGAGACCCAGTACTTC; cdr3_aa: CASSVVAGNGETQYF
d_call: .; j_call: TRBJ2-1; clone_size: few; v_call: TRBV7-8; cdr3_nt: TGTGCCAGCAGCTTAAGGGATGCGAGTCCCTACAATGAGCAGTTCTTC; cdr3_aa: CASSLRDASPYNEQFF
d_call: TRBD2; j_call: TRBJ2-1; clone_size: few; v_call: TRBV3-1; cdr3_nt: TGTGCCAGCAGCCAAGCTAGCGGGGGGGCCATTGGGAATGAGCAGTTCTTC; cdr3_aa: CASSQASGGAIGNEQFF
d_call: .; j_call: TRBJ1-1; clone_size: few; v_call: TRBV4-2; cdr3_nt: TGTGCCAGCAGCCATACCGGGACATACACTGAAGCTTTCTTT; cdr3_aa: CASSHTGTYTEAFF
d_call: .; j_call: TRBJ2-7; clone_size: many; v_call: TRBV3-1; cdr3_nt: TGTGCCAGCAGCCAAGATTCCCGGGACAACGACTATCCCTACGAGCAGTACTTC; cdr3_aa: CASSQDSRDNDYPYEQYF
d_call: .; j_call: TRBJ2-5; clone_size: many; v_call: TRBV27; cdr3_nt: TGTGCCAGCAGTTTAACTAGAAAAGAGACCCAGTACTTC; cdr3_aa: CASSLTRKETQYF
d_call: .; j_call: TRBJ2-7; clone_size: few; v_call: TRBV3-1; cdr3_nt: TGTGCCAGCAGCCAAGAAGTCGAGACAGCCTCCTACGAGCAGTACTTC; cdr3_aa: CASSQEVETASYEQYF
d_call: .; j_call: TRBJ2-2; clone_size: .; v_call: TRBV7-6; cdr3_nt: TGTGCCAGCAGCTTGGGGCCGGCCCGCACCGGGGAGCTGTTTTTT; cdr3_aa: CASSLGPARTGELFF